This T cell receptor beta chain was recovered during a study of cytomegalovirus exposure and HLA in healthy donors. There are 14 residues in the CDR3. Germline V gene data show CDR1 as SNHLY and CDR2 as FYNNEI. The ends were cut back, 9 bases at V and 5 bases at J, with 17 bases in the middle. TCRdb's table, derived via immunoSEQ multiplex PCR, lists solely in-frame clones and lacks some. The data show over 90,000 clones, less than 95% seen once. The clonotype was recovered from a young woman in good health and CMV-seronegative. The V gene is TRBV2, the J gene TRBJ2-1; D possibly corresponds to TRBD2 (5 bases). Sequencing input: PBMCs. DNA for the CDR3: TGTGCCAGTATCCCCGGCCGGAGGCACAATGAGCAGTTCTTC. Its translation: CASIPGRRHNEQFF.